A selection of T cell receptor beta chains follows, all from one sample in a study of cytomegalovirus exposure and HLA in healthy donors. TCRdb's copy holds only in-frame clones and misses some; the assay was immunoSEQ multiplex PCR. The table has 150,000 to 200,000 clones, roughly 77% seen once; the top ten hold around 11%. The sequenced sample consisted of PBMCs. These receptors all come from a man younger than 35 in good health and CMV-seropositive. The CDR3 runs from the conserved cysteine through the conserved F or W. Each record gives: CDR3 protein, CDR3 DNA, D gene, V gene, J gene, CDR3 length, clone size. A D gene is named only where the DNA matches it firmly. Clone size, where shown, is once, few, many, or a class for clones that have expanded.

CDR3aa: CASSHNPLAGVNRYNEQFF
CDR3nt: TGTGCCAGCAGCCATAATCCCCTAGCGGGAGTTAATAGGTACAATGAGCAGTTCTTC
d_gene: TRBD2
v_gene: TRBV4-2
j_gene: TRBJ2-1
len: 19
abundance: -

CDR3aa: CASSSIAGGPNEQFF
CDR3nt: TGCGCCAGCAGCTCAATAGCGGGAGGTCCCAATGAGCAGTTCTTC
d_gene: TRBD2
v_gene: TRBV5-1
j_gene: TRBJ2-1
len: 15
abundance: -

CDR3aa: CASSATVGGPRYEQYF
CDR3nt: TGTGCCAGCAGCGCGACGGTGGGAGGCCCCCGGTACGAGCAGTACTTC
d_gene: -
v_gene: TRBV11-2
j_gene: TRBJ2-7
len: 16
abundance: -

CDR3aa: CASSLRWAQETQYF
CDR3nt: TGTGCCAGCAGCTTACGGTGGGCTCAAGAGACCCAGTACTTC
d_gene: -
v_gene: TRBV7-2
j_gene: TRBJ2-5
len: 14
abundance: -

CDR3aa: CASSDNSNQPQHF
CDR3nt: TGTGCCAGCAGTGACAATTCCAATCAGCCCCAGCATTTT
d_gene: -
v_gene: TRBV6-1
j_gene: TRBJ1-5
len: 13
abundance: -

CDR3aa: CASSPAGLALLNEQFF
CDR3nt: TGTGCCAGCAGCCCCGCCGGACTAGCGCTACTCAATGAGCAGTTCTTC
d_gene: TRBD2
v_gene: TRBV5-4
j_gene: TRBJ2-1
len: 16
abundance: -

CDR3aa: CASRPSGKGIDTQYF
CDR3nt: TGTGCCAGCAGACCTAGCGGGAAAGGGATAGATACGCAGTATTTT
d_gene: TRBD2
v_gene: TRBV6-6
j_gene: TRBJ2-3
len: 15
abundance: -

CDR3aa: CASSSGTGAGNTIYF
CDR3nt: TGTGCCAGCAGCTCAGGGACGGGGGCTGGAAACACCATATATTTT
d_gene: -
v_gene: TRBV9
j_gene: TRBJ1-3
len: 15
abundance: many

CDR3aa: CASSQTGYGYTF
CDR3nt: TGTGCCAGCAGCCAGACAGGCTATGGCTACACCTTC
d_gene: -
v_gene: TRBV11-2
j_gene: TRBJ1-2
len: 12
abundance: -

CDR3aa: CASSFGGNEQFF
CDR3nt: TGTGCCAGCAGTTTTGGGGGGAATGAGCAGTTCTTC
d_gene: -
v_gene: TRBV11-3
j_gene: TRBJ2-1
len: 12
abundance: few

CDR3aa: CASSDLQGQLNSPLHF
CDR3nt: TGTGCCAGCAGTGACTTGCAGGGACAGCTCAATTCACCCCTCCACTTT
d_gene: TRBD1
v_gene: TRBV6-1
j_gene: TRBJ1-6
len: 16
abundance: few

CDR3aa: CASSQDKAGGETQYF
CDR3nt: TGTGCCAGCAGCCAAGATAAAGCGGGAGGAGAGACCCAGTACTTC
d_gene: TRBD2
v_gene: TRBV4-2
j_gene: TRBJ2-5
len: 15
abundance: -

CDR3aa: CASSSSYGYTF
CDR3nt: TGTGCCAGCAGTTCCTCGTATGGCTACACCTTC
d_gene: -
v_gene: TRBV6-1
j_gene: TRBJ1-2
len: 11
abundance: -

CDR3aa: CASLYAGGAYEQYF
CDR3nt: TGTGCCAGCCTTTACGCAGGAGGGGCCTACGAGCAGTACTTC
d_gene: -
v_gene: TRBV6-1
j_gene: TRBJ2-7
len: 14
abundance: -

CDR3aa: CASSLIPGPGGEQFF
CDR3nt: TGTGCCAGCAGCTTAATACCCGGCCCAGGGGGTGAGCAGTTCTTC
d_gene: TRBD1
v_gene: TRBV7-2
j_gene: TRBJ2-1
len: 15
abundance: few

CDR3aa: CASSFGAGVATDTQYF
CDR3nt: TGTGCCAGCAGTTTCGGGGCGGGAGTCGCCACAGATACGCAGTATTTT
d_gene: TRBD2
v_gene: TRBV28
j_gene: TRBJ2-3
len: 16
abundance: -